These 5 T cell receptor beta chains were all obtained from the same sample, sequenced in a study of PD-1 blockade in classical Hodgkin lymphoma. Clones were read by immunoSEQ multiplex PCR, and TCRdb kept only the in-frame ones, dropping some. The profile covers about 41,000 clones, with about 70% appearing a single time and 20% to 25% taken by the ten largest. With no exception, relapse followed autologous stem cell transplantation in all patients, and brentuximab vedotin exposure varied. The starting material was peripheral blood mononuclear cells (PBMCs), obtained at baseline. The receptors come from a human donor with classical Hodgkin lymphoma.

The chain is built from TRBV7-9 and TRBJ1-1; D not certain. The CDR3 has 12 residues. Germline CDR1 and CDR2: SEHNR and FQNEAQ (reference sequence). Trimming left V 5 bases short and J 3 bases short, with 7 bases between. The DNA of the CDR3 is TGTGCCAGCAGCCTTTTATACACTGAAGCTTTCTTT. Protein sequence: CASSLLYTEAFF.

The chain joins TRBV6-5 to TRBJ1-3, with D unresolved. Germline CDR1 is MNHEY and CDR2 is SVGAGI. The CDR3 sequence is 12 residues long. Deletions cut 2 bases from V and 3 bases from J, with 2 bases between. The CDR3: CASSYSGNTIYF. CDR3 nucleotide sequence: TGTGCCAGCAGTTACAGTGGAAACACCATATATTTT.

This clone has a handful of counts. The chain is built from TRBV19 and TRBJ2-7; TRBD1 matches at 10 bases. The CDR3 loop spans 14 amino acids. Trimming at V came to 5 bases and at J to 5 bases, leaving 6 bases not matched to a gene. Germline V gene sequence: CDR1 LNHDA, CDR2 SQIVND (reference sequence). In nucleotides, the CDR3 is TGTGCCAGTAGTCCCCGACAGGGGGCCCACGAGCAGTACTTC. Protein product: CASSPRQGAHEQYF.

The genes are TRBV11-2 and TRBJ2-3; D gene uncertain. V lost 7 bases to trimming and J lost 4 bases, with 18 bases between them. CDR3 length: 15 residues. Germline V lookup: CDR1 SGHAT, CDR2 FQNNGV. Here the CDR3 DNA reads TGTGCCAGCACCCCAATGGGCCTGACCGCAGATACGCAGTATTTT. It translates to CASTPMGLTADTQYF. The full variable domain, rest sourced from reference TRBV11-2 and TRBJ2-3, is EAGVAQSPRYKIIEKRQSVAFWCNPISGHATLYWYQQILGQGPKLLIQFQNNGVVDDSQLPKDRFSAERLKGVDSTLKIQPAKLEDSAVYLCASTPMGLTADTQYFGPGTRLTVL.

The J gene is TRBJ1-3, the V gene TRBV30; D may be TRBD1 (5 bases). In germline, CDR1 is GTSNPN, CDR2 SVGIG (reference sequence). Trimming took 3 bases from V and 4 from J, leaving 13 bases between them. The CDR3 extends over 14 amino acids. CDR3 residues: CAWREPGSGNTIYF. The CDR3 DNA sequence: TGTGCCTGGAGGGAGCCAGGGTCCGGAAACACCATATATTTT.